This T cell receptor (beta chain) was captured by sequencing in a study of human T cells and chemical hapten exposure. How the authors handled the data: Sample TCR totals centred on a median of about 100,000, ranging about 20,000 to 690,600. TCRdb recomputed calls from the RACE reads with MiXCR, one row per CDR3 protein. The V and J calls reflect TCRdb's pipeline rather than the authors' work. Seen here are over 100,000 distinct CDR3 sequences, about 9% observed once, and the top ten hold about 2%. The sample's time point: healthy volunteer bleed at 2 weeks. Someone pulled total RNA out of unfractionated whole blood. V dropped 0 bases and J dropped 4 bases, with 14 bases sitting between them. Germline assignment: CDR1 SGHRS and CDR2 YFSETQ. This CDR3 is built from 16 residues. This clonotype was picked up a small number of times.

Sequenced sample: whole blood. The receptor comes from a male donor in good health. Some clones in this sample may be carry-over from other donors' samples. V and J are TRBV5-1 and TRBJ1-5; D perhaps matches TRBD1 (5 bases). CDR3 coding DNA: TGCGCCAGCAGCTTGGGGTCGGGGGGTATAAATCAGCCCCAGCATTTT. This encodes CASSLGSGGINQPQHF.